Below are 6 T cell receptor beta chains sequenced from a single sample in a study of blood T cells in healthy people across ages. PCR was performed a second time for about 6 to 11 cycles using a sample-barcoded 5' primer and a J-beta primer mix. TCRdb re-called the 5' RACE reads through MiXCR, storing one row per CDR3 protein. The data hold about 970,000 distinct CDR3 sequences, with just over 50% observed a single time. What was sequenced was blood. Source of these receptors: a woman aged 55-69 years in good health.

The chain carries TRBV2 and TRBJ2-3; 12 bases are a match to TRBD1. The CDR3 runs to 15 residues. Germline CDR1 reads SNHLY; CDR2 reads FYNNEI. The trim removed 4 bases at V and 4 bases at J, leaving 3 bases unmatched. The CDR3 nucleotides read TGTGCCAGCAGTGGGGACAGGGGGCAGGCAGATACGCAGTATTTT. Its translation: CASSGDRGQADTQYF.

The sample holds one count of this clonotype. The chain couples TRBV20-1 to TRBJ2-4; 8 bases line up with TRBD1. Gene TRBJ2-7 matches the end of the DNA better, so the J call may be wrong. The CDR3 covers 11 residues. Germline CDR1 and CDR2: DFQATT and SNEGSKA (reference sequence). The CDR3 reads CRTGDRYEQYF. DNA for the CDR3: TGCAGGACAGGGGATCGCTACGAGCAGTACTTC.

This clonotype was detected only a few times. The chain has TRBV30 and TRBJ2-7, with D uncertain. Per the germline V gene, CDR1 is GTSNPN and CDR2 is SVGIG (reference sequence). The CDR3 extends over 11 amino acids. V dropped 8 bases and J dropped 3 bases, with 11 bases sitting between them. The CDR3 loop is CAVGPSYEQYF. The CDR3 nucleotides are TGTGCCGTAGGGCCGAGCTACGAGCAGTACTTC.

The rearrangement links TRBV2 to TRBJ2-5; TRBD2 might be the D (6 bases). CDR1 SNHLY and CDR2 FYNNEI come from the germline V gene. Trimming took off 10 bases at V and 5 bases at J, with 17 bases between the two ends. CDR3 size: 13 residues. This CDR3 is CATYSGRPETQYF. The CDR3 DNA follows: TGTGCCACCTACAGCGGGCGCCCTGAGACCCAGTACTTC.

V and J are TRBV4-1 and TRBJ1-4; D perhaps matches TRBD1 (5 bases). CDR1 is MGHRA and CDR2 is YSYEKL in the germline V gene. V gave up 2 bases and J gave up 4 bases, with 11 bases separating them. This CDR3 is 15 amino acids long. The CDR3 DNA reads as TGCGCCAGCAGCCAACTTGGGACCGGTAATGAAAAACTGTTTTTT. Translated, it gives CASSQLGTGNEKLFF.

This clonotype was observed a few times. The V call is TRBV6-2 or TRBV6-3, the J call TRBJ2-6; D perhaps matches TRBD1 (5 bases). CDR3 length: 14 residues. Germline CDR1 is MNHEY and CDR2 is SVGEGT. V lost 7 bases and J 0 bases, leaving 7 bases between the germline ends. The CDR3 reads CASTDSSGANVLTF. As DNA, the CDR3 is TGTGCCAGCACCGACAGCTCTGGGGCCAACGTCCTGACTTTC.